The 32 T cell receptor beta chains below come from one sample, sequenced in a study of shared clonotypes between healthy human individuals. Profiling relied on immunoSEQ multiplex PCR, and the TCRdb table lists in-frame clones only, not all of them. The sample has around 1,000,000 clones; 70% to 85% are singletons. Sequenced input: memory CD4+ T cells from PBMCs. Specified subset: CD45RA-negative fraction. The receptors derive from a man between 18 and 35 years old in good health. Some clones in this sample may be carry-over from other donors' samples.

The chain combines TRBV18 with TRBJ1-1, with unresolved D. Trimming cost V 3 bases and J 8 bases, with 13 bases left between them. CDR3 length: 13 residues. The V gene's germline CDR1 is KGHSH and CDR2 LQKENI. CDR3 region: CASSPSGVGEAFF. DNA of the CDR3: TGTGCCAGCTCACCTTCGGGAGTGGGGGAAGCTTTCTTT.

V gene TRBV19 combines with J gene TRBJ2-4; D is undetermined. Trimming removed 0 bases from V and 4 bases from J, with 7 bases in between. The CDR3 covers 14 residues. Germline CDR1 and CDR2: LNHDA and SQIVND (reference sequence). CDR3 DNA: TGTGCCAGTAGTATAGAGGCAGGTAAAAACATTCAGTACTTC. Its protein is CASSIEAGKNIQYF.

The chain joins TRBV2 to TRBJ2-3; TRBD2 matches 8 bases. Trimming cost V 7 bases and J 4 bases; bases outside gene matches: 10. Germline V CDR1 and CDR2: SNHLY, FYNNEI. The CDR3 has 15 amino acids. The CDR3 bases are TGTGCCAGCATCTCGGGAGGGGAGTGGGCAGATACGCAGTATTTT. This codes for CASISGGEWADTQYF.

The CDR3 DNA reads as TGCGCCAGCAGCCCTCGGGGGGGAAGGGATACGCAGTATTTT. This gives the protein CASSPRGGRDTQYF. The chain uses TRBV4-3 and TRBJ2-3; TRBD2 matches 8 bases. The junction had 6 bases not matched to a gene; V was cut back by 4 bases and J by 6 bases. CDR1 is LGHNA and CDR2 is YSLEER in the germline V gene. The CDR3 loop spans 14 amino acids.

DNA of the CDR3: TGTGCCAGCAGCCCGATTCGTTCCAGGGCCAAGCATCTCTATGGCTACACCTTC. This gives the protein CASSPIRSRAKHLYGYTF. The chain combines TRBV7-9 with TRBJ1-2; weak D call: TRBD1 (5 bases). CDR1 is SEHNR and CDR2 is FQNEAQ in the germline V gene (reference sequence). Trimming stripped 5 bases from V and 4 bases from J, with 26 bases between. This CDR3 has 18 amino acids. Based on the CDR3 plus reference TRBV7-9 and TRBJ1-2, the full variable domain is DTGVSQNPRHKITKRGQNVTFRCDPISEHNRLYWYRQTLGQGPEFLTYFQNEAQLEKSRLLSDRFSAERPKGSFSTLEIQRTEQGDSAMYLCASSPIRSRAKHLYGYTFGSGTRLTVV.

This clone was counted a single time. This chain links TRBV5-4 with TRBJ2-1; 14 positions agree with TRBD2. Losses at the gene ends were 4 bases for V and 7 bases for J; bases not matched to a gene: 10. CDR1 and CDR2 from the germline V gene are SGHNT and YYREEE (reference sequence). CDR3 length equals 17 residues. CDR3 protein: CASSLGLAGDLWNEQFF. The CDR3 nucleotides are TGTGCCAGCAGCCTGGGACTAGCGGGAGATTTGTGGAATGAGCAGTTCTTC.

V usage is TRBV30 and J usage is TRBJ2-3, with D perhaps matching TRBD2 (6 bases). The CDR3 runs to 13 residues. V gave up 4 bases and J gave up 4 bases, with 12 bases separating them. The germline gives CDR1 GTSNPN, CDR2 SVGIG (reference sequence). CDR3 in amino acids: CAWNLRGADTQYF. The CDR3 region has the DNA TGTGCCTGGAATTTGCGGGGAGCAGATACGCAGTATTTT.

This chain connects TRBV28 to TRBJ2-1; 9 positions match TRBD2. This CDR3 region has 16 residues. Germline loops: CDR1 MDHEN, CDR2 SYDVKM. After removal of 5 bases from V and 2 bases from J, the junction contained 7 bases not matched to a gene. The CDR3 coding sequence is TGTGCCAGCAGTCCCGTCACTAGCGGGCCCTACAATGAGCAGTTCTTC. It specifies CASSPVTSGPYNEQFF. Full variable domain (outside the CDR3, taken from reference TRBV28 and TRBJ2-1): DVKVTQSSRYLVKRTGEKVFLECVQDMDHENMFWYRQDPGLGLRLIYFSYDVKMKEKGDIPEGYSVSREKKERFSLILESASTNQTSMYLCASSPVTSGPYNEQFFGPGTRLTVL.

The count of this clone is one. The CDR3 nucleotides read TGCGCCAGCAGTCGGACACTAAGCTCCTACGAGCAGTACTTC. This gives the protein CASSRTLSSYEQYF. This chain uses TRBV5-1 with TRBJ2-7, with D tentatively TRBD1 (5 bases). The CDR3 is 14 residues long. The V gene lost 5 bases and the J gene lost 0 bases, with 12 bases spanning the gap. Germline V lookup: CDR1 SGHRS, CDR2 YFSETQ.

As for this clone: The junction and the germline gene differ at one end; a read error may be behind it. The chain's CDR3 is CASSLVLTSGDTQCF. The CDR3 region has the DNA TGTGCCAGCAGCTTAGTACTAACATCTGGAGATACGCAGTGTTTT. The V call is TRBV7-9, the J call TRBJ2-3; no firm D call. This CDR3 has 15 residues. In germline, CDR1 is SEHNR, CDR2 FQNEAQ (reference sequence).

The chain links TRBV6-6 to TRBJ1-1, with 11 nucleotides matching TRBD1. J was trimmed by 7 bases and V by 6 bases; bases with no gene match: 10. Germline-derived CDR1 and CDR2 are MNHNY and SVGAGI (reference sequence). There are 15 residues in the CDR3. For the CDR3, the DNA is TGTGCCAGCAGGGCCCCGGGACAGGGGGTTGGTGAAGCTTTCTTT. Translated, it gives CASRAPGQGVGEAFF.

The rearrangement joins TRBV7-9 to TRBJ1-2, with no clear D. The germline CDR1 and CDR2 sequences are SEHNR and FQNEAQ (reference sequence). V lost 1 base and J 8 bases, leaving 11 bases between the germline ends. The length of the CDR3 is 13 residues. DNA of the CDR3: TGTGCCAGCAGCTTAGAGGCCCGCCAAGGCTACACCTTC. Its translation: CASSLEARQGYTF. The complete variable domain, with remaining parts taken from reference TRBV7-9 and TRBJ1-2, reads DTGVSQNPRHKITKRGQNVTFRCDPISEHNRLYWYRQTLGQGPEFLTYFQNEAQLEKSRLLSDRFSAERPKGSFSTLEIQRTEQGDSAMYLCASSLEARQGYTFGSGTRLTVV.

This clone appeared once. The rearrangement uses TRBV4-1 and TRBJ2-7; 13 nucleotides match TRBD2. The length of the CDR3 is 16 residues. Germline V gene sequence: CDR1 MGHRA, CDR2 YSYEKL. With V trimmed by 2 bases and J by 3 bases, 4 bases remained unmatched. The CDR3 here is CASSQPTSGRIYEQYF. In DNA, the CDR3 is TGCGCCAGCAGCCAACCGACTAGCGGGAGGATCTACGAGCAGTACTTC.

The CDR3 protein is CASSRRQYSNQPQHF. CDR3 sequence (DNA): TGTGCCAGCAGCCGTAGACAGTACAGCAATCAGCCCCAGCATTTT. V usage is TRBV5-6 and J usage is TRBJ1-5, with D tentatively TRBD1 (5 bases). There are 15 residues in the CDR3. The germline CDR1 and CDR2 sequences are SGHDT and YYEEEE. Trimming took 4 bases from V and 1 from J, leaving 12 bases between them.

The chain is built from TRBV5-1 and TRBJ2-2; 9 bases agree with TRBD2. The J segment lost 0 bases and the V segment lost 1 base, leaving 4 bases of the junction unmatched. Germline CDR1 is SGHRS and CDR2 is YFSETQ. The CDR3 loop spans 17 amino acids. CDR3 region: CASSLKAGGPNTGELFF. CDR3 nucleotides: TGCGCCAGCAGCTTGAAGGCGGGAGGGCCGAACACCGGGGAGCTGTTTTTT.

The CDR3 sequence: CASSFLGGAGELFF. Here the CDR3 DNA reads TGCGCCAGCAGCTTCCTAGGTGGCGCCGGGGAGCTGTTTTTT. The genes are TRBV5-1 and TRBJ2-2; D remains ambiguous. CDR1 is SGHRS and CDR2 is YFSETQ in the germline V gene. V dropped 2 bases and J dropped 6 bases, with 11 bases sitting between them. The CDR3 extends over 14 amino acids.

The J gene is TRBJ2-7, the V gene TRBV11-2, with 7 bases identical to TRBD1. Looked up from germline, CDR1 is SGHAT and CDR2 is FQNNGV. J lost 2 bases, V lost 6 bases, and 4 bases had no gene match. This CDR3 is 13 amino acids long. The CDR3 spells CASRRTGTYEQYF. DNA for the CDR3: TGTGCCAGCAGACGGACAGGAACCTACGAGCAGTACTTC.

V and J are TRBV15 and TRBJ2-5, with D perhaps TRBD1 (5 bases). V dropped 0 bases and J dropped 1 base, with 9 bases sitting between them. Germline lookup yields CDR1 LNHNV and CDR2 YYDKDF (reference sequence). The CDR3 runs to 15 residues. This chain's CDR3 is CATSREARAQETQYF. For the CDR3, the DNA is TGTGCCACCAGCAGAGAGGCCAGGGCCCAAGAGACCCAGTACTTC.

In nucleotides, the CDR3 is TGCGCCAGCAGCTACGTCGGACTAGCGGGAGAGCAGTTCTTC. Its protein product is CASSYVGLAGEQFF. The rearrangement uses TRBV5-1 and TRBJ2-1, with TRBD2 identical over 12 bases. Germline V CDR1 and CDR2: SGHRS, YFSETQ. The CDR3 runs to 14 residues. The junction had 5 bases not matched to a gene; V was cut back by 3 bases and J by 10 bases. The variable domain in full, completed from reference TRBV5-1 and TRBJ2-1, reads KAGVTQTPRYLIKTRGQQVTLSCSPISGHRSVSWYQQTPGQGLQFLFEYFSETQRNKGNFPGRFSGRQFSNSRSEMNVSTLELGDSALYLCASSYVGLAGEQFFGPGTRLTVL.

The chain is built from TRBV5-1 and TRBJ2-3; D remains ambiguous. The germline CDR1 and CDR2 sequences are SGHRS and YFSETQ. The V and J ends lost 5 bases and 6 bases respectively, with 13 bases between them. The CDR3 has 13 residues. CDR3 protein: CASRLGLSDTQYF. In DNA form, the CDR3 reads TGCGCCAGCAGGCTCGGGTTGTCTGATACGCAGTATTTT.

Here the CDR3 reads CASSEALGNYEQYF. In DNA, the CDR3 is TGTGCCAGCAGTGAAGCGCTAGGTAACTACGAGCAGTACTTC. The chain joins TRBV2 to TRBJ2-7; D is ambiguous. CDR1 SNHLY and CDR2 FYNNEI come from the germline V gene. CDR3 size: 14 residues. V gave up 0 bases and J gave up 3 bases, with 9 bases separating them.

The chain combines TRBV28 with TRBJ1-1, with D maybe TRBD1 (6 bases). The germline V gene encodes CDR1 MDHEN and CDR2 SYDVKM. Trimming left V 3 bases short and J 7 bases short, with 12 bases between. This CDR3 spans 13 amino acids. Written as DNA, the CDR3 is TGTGCCAGCAGTTTGTTCGGACAGCTTGAAGCTTTCTTT. It codes for CASSLFGQLEAFF.

A remark on this clone: Distinct nucleotide sequences in the sample also encode this CDR3. V usage is TRBV14 and J usage is TRBJ1-1; D not resolved. The germline CDR1 and CDR2 sequences are SGHDN and FVKESK. The CDR3 contains 14 residues. V lost 4 bases and J lost 1, with 10 bases in between. The chain's CDR3 is CASSRASWNTEAFF. CDR3 DNA: TGTGCCAGCAGCCGGGCAAGCTGGAACACTGAAGCTTTCTTT.

The genes are TRBV6-1 and TRBJ1-4, with TRBD1 matching over 9 bases. The CDR3 has 14 residues. Germline V gene lookup returns CDR1 MNHNS and CDR2 SASEGT. J lost 8 bases, V lost 6 bases, and 7 bases had no gene match. CDR3: CASSLGQGGEKLFF. In nucleotides, the CDR3 is TGTGCCAGCAGCTTGGGACAGGGTGGCGAAAAACTGTTTTTT.

The chain combines TRBV7-3 with TRBJ1-1; TRBD1 is a possible D gene (6 bases). The CDR3 consists of 13 residues. Germline assignment: CDR1 SGHTA and CDR2 FQGTGA. Trimming removed 5 bases from V and 2 bases from J, with 9 bases in between. CDR3 sequence reads: CASSAGVNTEAFF. The CDR3 DNA follows: TGTGCCAGCAGCGCAGGGGTTAACACTGAAGCTTTCTTT.

This clone has just a few counts. The V call is TRBV9, the J call TRBJ2-3, with 8 bases identical to TRBD2. CDR3 length: 18 residues. V dropped 0 bases and J dropped 3; count of bases not matched to a gene: 12. CDR1 is SGDLS, CDR2 YYNGEE, per germline. The CDR3 nucleotides read TGTGCCAGCAGCGTAGCTATTGGGCGGGAGGTGGAGACAGATACGCAGTATTTT. Protein product: CASSVAIGREVETDTQYF.

This clone was observed a single time. The chain uses TRBV7-8 and TRBJ1-2; D is uncertain. The CDR3 is 14 residues long. The V end lost 5 bases, the J end lost 1 base, and 11 bases lay between the germline ends. CDR1 is SGHVS and CDR2 is FQNEAQ in the germline V gene. DNA of the CDR3: TGTGCCAGCAGCCCCGTTGGAAATAACTATGGCTACACCTTC. This encodes CASSPVGNNYGYTF.

V is TRBV2 and J is TRBJ2-3; 10 bases are a match to TRBD2. The CDR3 length is 18 residues. Germline V CDR1 and CDR2: SNHLY, FYNNEI. Unmatched junction bases numbered 14, after V lost 5 bases and J lost 3 bases. The CDR3 is CASSLGASGGRETDTQYF. DNA of the CDR3: TGTGCCAGCAGTCTAGGGGCTAGCGGGGGAAGAGAGACAGATACGCAGTATTTT.

This clone has just a few counts. The same CDR3 can be traced to other DNA sequences in this sample. The genes are TRBV5-1 and TRBJ2-2; D possibly corresponds to TRBD1 (6 bases). This CDR3 is 13 amino acids long. Germline CDR1 SGHRS, CDR2 YFSETQ. V was pared by 4 bases and J by 6 bases, with 10 bases between. CDR3 residues: CASSVQGSGELFF. Written as DNA, the CDR3 is TGCGCCAGCAGCGTACAGGGTTCCGGGGAGCTGTTTTTT.

The V call is TRBV7-2, the J call TRBJ1-2; D possibly corresponds to TRBD1 (6 bases). Between the trimmed V and J ends, which lost 1 base and 4 bases, there was a span of 16 bases. This CDR3 contains 16 residues. Germline-derived CDR1 and CDR2 are SGHTA and FQGNSA. CDR3 bases: TGTGCCAGCAGCTTAGATGCTGGGGGCGGCTTCTATGGCTACACCTTC. It encodes CASSLDAGGGFYGYTF.

V is TRBV5-6 and J is TRBJ1-3, with D uncertain. The germline V gene has CDR1 SGHDT and CDR2 YYEEEE. CDR3 length equals 15 residues. V dropped 0 bases and J dropped 3 bases, with 10 bases sitting between them. For the CDR3, the DNA is TGTGCCAGCAGCTTGGGCGCCGGAGTTGGAAACACCATATATTTT. Translating gives CASSLGAGVGNTIYF.

The rearrangement joins TRBV28 to TRBJ2-5, with 7 nucleotides matching TRBD1. The CDR3 totals 14 residues. In germline, CDR1 is MDHEN, CDR2 SYDVKM. Germline trimming cut 3 bases from V and 3 bases from J; bases unmatched to any gene: 4. In DNA, the CDR3 is TGTGCCAGCAGTTTCAACAGGGGCAAAGAGACCCAGTACTTC. Translating it yields CASSFNRGKETQYF.